This is a list of T cell receptor beta chains from one sample in a study of OX40 agonist ivuxolimab in advanced cancers. The repertoire was sequenced with immunoSEQ multiplex PCR; TCRdb's copy has only in-frame clones and lacks some. In the table there are 50,000 to 75,000 clones, roughly 89% of which are singletons. The source was CD4+ or CD8+ T cells sorted from blood, collected in a trial of the OX40 agonist ivuxolimab. These receptors were taken from an adult with an advanced solid tumor such as melanoma, head and neck, liver or kidney cancer. Each CDR3 is given with its conserved first and last residue. The order of the fields is J gene, V gene, CDR3 protein.

>TRBJ2-6|TRBV18
CASSPAGANVLTF
>TRBJ1-4|TRBV7-3
CASPADRGATNEKLFF
>TRBJ1-5|TRBV28
CASSPIQGVSNQPQHF
>TRBJ2-3|TRBV4-2
CASSQDLYRPSDTQYF
>TRBJ1-5|TRBV28
CASSGGGKPNQPQHF
>TRBJ1-5|TRBV11-2
CASSLDTRVHQPQHF
>TRBJ2-2|TRBV5-8
CASSNSRTSGNTGELFF
>TRBJ1-4|TRBV7-9
CASSSGGRMDEKLFF
>TRBJ2-1|TRBV18
CASSPGAGVNEQFF
>TRBJ2-1|TRBV6-5
CASRSWGIVNEQFF
>TRBJ1-1|TRBV28
CASSGRSYTEAFF
>TRBJ2-2|TRBV19
CASGTGGRTGELFF
>TRBJ2-7|TRBV5-1
CASATGTSGMNSEQYF
>TRBJ2-3|TRBV5-1
CASSHNVPGTDTQYF
>TRBJ1-2|TRBV28
CASILQGAVYGYTF
>TRBJ2-2|TRBV11-2
CASSWGLAGGPVTGELFF
>TRBJ2-7|TRBV5-4
CASSLGGSSGYSYEQYF
>TRBJ2-2|TRBV29-1
CSALRGGTGELFF
>TRBJ2-5|TRBV6-5
CASSYGDRGLETQYF
>TRBJ1-2|TRBV30
CAWSLTGGYGYTF
>TRBJ2-3|TRBV10-1
CASSRGPPDTQYF
>TRBJ1-4|TRBV6-1
CASSTGLATNEKLFF
>TRBJ2-7|TRBV6-5
CASSYSSPGLSYEQYF
>TRBJ2-7|TRBV7-9
CASRSAPGTGGNEQYF
>TRBJ2-5|TRBV2
CASSEEETQYF
>TRBJ1-5|TRBV5-1
CASSLAGDSNQPQHF
>TRBJ1-5|TRBV10-1
CASARHNQPQHF
>TRBJ2-1|TRBV19
CASIPRTSGSVNEQFF
>TRBJ1-6|TRBV28
CASSFPAGGSRGSPLHF
>.|TRBV11-2
CASSTPPRAYEQYF
>TRBJ1-1|TRBV28
CASKREDRPQNTEAFF
>TRBJ2-3|TRBV6-5
CASSGLTGRTDTQYF
>TRBJ1-1|TRBV10-3
CAISEKGFRTEAFF
>TRBJ2-5|TRBV6-1
CASIKPGSETQYF
>TRBJ2-7|TRBV27
CASSPGGPVQYF
>TRBJ1-6|TRBV5-4
CASSLQGENNSPLHF
>TRBJ2-2|TRBV7-3
CASSLNGAGELFF
>TRBJ1-2|TRBV19
CASSFMSGDYGYTF
>TRBJ1-3|TRBV30
CAWRPPGGGNTIYF
>TRBJ2-3|TRBV10-3
CAISESGGATDTQYF
>TRBJ1-1|TRBV30
CAWKMGTGSEAFF
>TRBJ2-7|TRBV2
CASSGGVYEQYF
>TRBJ1-4|TRBV25-1
CASSELGEKLFF
>TRBJ1-2|TRBV5-1
CASSLGQSTAGYTF
>TRBJ2-3|TRBV10-3
CAISESILAENAISTDTQYF
>TRBJ2-7|TRBV27
CASSPRLAATYEQYF
>TRBJ2-7|TRBV5-5
CASSIGPSYEQYF
>TRBJ2-7|TRBV18
CASSPIAGAGSYEQYF
>TRBJ1-6|TRBV5-1
CASSFGGTASGSPLHF
>TRBJ1-5|TRBV5-4
CASSPGQGANQPQHF
>TRBJ1-2|TRBV30
CAWSTSNYGYTF
>TRBJ2-3|TRBV5-4
CASSFVGDDTQYF
>TRBJ2-5|TRBV6-1
CASSEVGETQYF
>TRBJ1-6|TRBV14
CASSQDLGGSPLHF